The clone carrying this T cell receptor (beta chain) was found many times. Its antigen is unknown. This sample stems from a study of Graves' ophthalmopathy and Graves' hyperthyroidism. Background on the study: Investigators collected peripheral blood at initial diagnosis, before any treatment was given.

RNA transcripts yielded amplified TCR beta CDR3 regions. First-round RT-PCR employed HTBI primers, with a second-round multiplex PCR after it. Via MiXCR, TCRdb re-called the multiplex PCR reads, giving one row per CDR3 protein. Of roughly 410,000 distinct CDR3 sequences listed, approximately 15% were seen once; the top ten hold about 7%. Overall study results and limits: Most thyroid-expanded clonotypes exceeding 0.001 frequency were also found in blood. In predicting ophthalmopathy progression, the model reached 70% to 71% sensitivity and about 73% specificity.

The receptor's source is a woman younger than 30 with stable Graves' hyperthyroidism. Sequencing input: peripheral blood.

The DNA of the CDR3 is TGTGCCACCAGCAGGACTGCCGGGGAGACCCAGTACTTC. This gives the protein CATSRTAGETQYF. V gene TRBV15 combines with J gene TRBJ2-5; D is uncertain. CDR3 size: 13 residues. V lost 3 bases, J lost 5 bases, and 10 bases lay in between. From germline, CDR1 is LNHNV and CDR2 YYDKDF (reference sequence).